Listed here are 8 T cell receptor beta chains from one sample, sequenced in a study of T-cell reconstitution after alpha-beta-depleted transplantation in children. Preparation of the TCRbeta library involved a method that used unique molecular identifiers. TCRdb re-called the PCR reads through MiXCR, storing one row per CDR3 protein. The table lists 300,000 to 400,000 distinct CDR3 sequences, approximately 23% of them singletons. The specimen was PBMCs, mostly from graft donor cells, collected 180 days after TCRalphabeta/CD19-depleted stem cell transplant. The receptors derive from a male patient between 5 and 17 years old who had a stem cell transplant for acute lymphoblastic leukemia, so the T cells may come from the graft donor.

With regard to this clonotype: One junction end does not reproduce the germline sequence, and a read error may be involved. The chain recombines TRBV9 with TRBJ2-1; TRBD1 might be the D (6 bases). Germline V gene sequence: CDR1 SGDLS, CDR2 YYNGEE. This CDR3 has 15 amino acids. The CDR3 is CASGGHPGRDNGQFF. The DNA for the CDR3 is TGTGCCAGCGGCGGTCACCCAGGACGGGACAATGGGCAGTTCTTC.

This clonotype was picked up a small number of times. The chain joins TRBV7-9 to TRBJ2-7; the D is unclear. CDR1 is SEHNR, CDR2 FQNEAQ, per germline (reference sequence). The CDR3 is made up of 13 amino acids. Between the trimmed V and J ends, which lost 0 bases and 3 bases, there was a span of 6 bases. The CDR3 protein is CASSLATRYEQYF. The CDR3 DNA is TGTGCCAGCAGCTTAGCGACCCGCTACGAGCAGTACTTC.

This clonotype came up a few times. The chain employs TRBV20-1 and TRBJ2-3; 8 positions match TRBD2. Germline V gene data show CDR1 as DFQATT and CDR2 as SNEGSKA (reference sequence). V lost 1 base to trimming and J lost 4 bases; unmatched junction nucleotides: 10. The CDR3 covers 16 residues. The CDR3 DNA is TGCAGTGCTAGAGGTGCGGGAGGTCTTTGGTCAGATACGCAGTATTTT. Translated: CSARGAGGLWSDTQYF.

This clonotype was seen a few times. The chain is built from TRBV4-1 and TRBJ2-5; TRBD2 matches at 8 bases. Germline V CDR1 and CDR2: MGHRA, YSYEKL. V was pared by 3 bases and J by 4 bases, with 7 bases of the junction left unmatched. The CDR3 length is 15 residues. The CDR3: CASSHSGTRGETQYF. The CDR3 region has the DNA TGCGCCAGCAGCCACTCCGGGACTAGGGGAGAGACCCAGTACTTC.

There are a few counts of this clonotype. V is TRBV6-1 and J is TRBJ2-1, with 7 bases that match TRBD1. V shed 3 bases, J shed 6 bases, and the junction held 8 bases outside the gene matches. In germline, CDR1 is MNHNS, CDR2 SASEGT. The CDR3 contains 15 residues. In DNA form, the CDR3 reads TGTGCCAGCAGTGATCGACAGGGCATGGGCAATGAGCAGTTCTTC. Protein product: CASSDRQGMGNEQFF.

V and J are TRBV13 and TRBJ2-3; D not resolved. Germline CDR1 and CDR2: PRHDT and FYEKMQ (reference sequence). Deletions cut 5 bases from V and 1 base from J, with 10 bases between. The CDR3 spans 14 residues. CDR3 in DNA: TGTGCCAGCAGCCGGAGTGCAGGCACAGATACGCAGTATTTT. It codes for CASSRSAGTDTQYF. Full variable domain (rest looked up from reference TRBV13 and TRBJ2-3): AAGVIQSPRHLIKEKRETATLKCYPIPRHDTVYWYQQGPGQDPQFLISFYEKMQSDKGSIPDRFSAQQFSDYHSELNMSSLELGDSALYFCASSRSAGTDTQYFGPGTRLTVL.

This clonotype showed up just a few times. This chain joins TRBV4-1 and TRBJ1-1; 8 bases fit TRBD1. V lost 4 bases, J lost 4 bases, and 5 bases stayed unmatched. The CDR3 covers 14 residues. Per the germline V gene, CDR1 is MGHRA and CDR2 is YSYEKL. The CDR3 loop is CASSLKQGGTEAFF. CDR3 nucleotides: TGCGCCAGCAGCCTAAAACAGGGGGGCACTGAAGCTTTCTTT.

The genes are TRBV5-1 and TRBJ2-7; D unclear. The ends were cut back, 6 bases at V and 1 base at J, with 14 bases in the middle. CDR1 SGHRS and CDR2 YFSETQ come from the germline V gene. The length of the CDR3 is 14 residues. The CDR3 reads CASTRRVGSYEQYF. DNA of the CDR3: TGCGCCAGCACAAGGCGAGTCGGTTCCTACGAGCAGTACTTC.